This T cell receptor (beta chain) originates from a study of human T cells and chemical hapten exposure (dated by TCRdb to about 2021). For the study in its entirety: For sensitization, 2% DPC in acetone was applied to a 2 cm by 2 cm area of upper inner arm skin. Most of the patients in the cohort were female, and the cohort covered alopecia areata with under or over 50% scalp involvement, alopecia totalis and alopecia universalis. Weekly therapeutic DPC doses were additionally applied to the scalp of patients throughout the approximately 25-week study period. For TCR sequencing, blood came from 25 to 35 alopecia patients at anywhere from one to four time points (pre-sensitization, 2, 6 and 24 weeks). Patient blood was sampled pre-sensitization (week 0) and at 2, 6 and about 24 weeks after DPC sensitization. In alopecia patients, the study followed how the peripheral blood TCR repertoire changed in vivo over primary and secondary sensitization to diphenylcyclopropenone (DPC), a hapten. Patch tests used Finn chambers with 0.01% DPC on the upper back, scored after 6 days by International Contact Dermatitis Research Group standards. Libraries were combined into a pool for sequencing, and differences in TCR yield between samples came mainly from small differences in library volumes within the pool. What the study reported, not specific to this receptor: The number of PT1 expanded TCRs positively correlated with patch test score, significant at thresholds 8, 16 and 32 but not 4. Because all patients had alopecia, a presumed autoimmune disease, the immune response of the patients might differ from that of healthy individuals. Compared with pre-sensitization or healthy control sets, expanded TCRs formed significantly more large CDR3 similarity clusters, which is consistent with antigen-driven responses. Repeated subsampling changed both the strength of the expansion versus patch-test correlation and the threshold at which that correlation became significant. DPC sensitization did not change the number of TCRs with a frequency above 1 in 1000, and there was no evidence of changes in global repertoire structure.

This clonotype appeared many times. Which antigen it targets is not known. Base qualities were left out, and no much larger clone turns up one base away. The sample's time point label is to be understood as: patch test 3, about 24 weeks after DPC sensitization. The intended sense of this specimen's treatment or condition label: therapeutic diphenylcyclopropenone sensitization with weekly scalp DPC. Blood at each patch-test visit was drawn before the patch test was applied. Patients were eligible if aged 18 to 70, diagnosed with alopecia and judged suitable for DPC therapy, and pregnant patients were excluded. Total RNA was extracted from unfractionated whole blood collected in Tempus Blood RNA tubes. The CDR3 sequence holds 16 residues, the cysteine and phenylalanine included. Only the CDR3 portion is preserved as DNA: 48 bases, with reading frame beginning at the first base. Deletion took 4 bases off V and 6 bases off J, with a span of 19 bases between the germline ends. CDR1 and CDR2 are read off the germline V gene as LGHNA and YNFKEQ.

The library was obtained by RACE. TCRdb records NextSeq 500 as the sequencer. During library preparation, unique molecular identifiers were attached to individual cDNA molecules so that TCRs could be counted quantitatively and reproducibly. From each blood RNA sample, both TCR alpha and TCR beta chains were sequenced. The source study handled its data this way. The median number of TCRs per sample was roughly 94,000, ranging from 23,224 to 690,600. The Decombinator software suite was used to annotate the V, J and CDR3 of the TCR reads. For PS versus PT1 abundance plots, all samples were subsampled to the same number of TCRs (28,000). TCRs were defined as expanded if absent before sensitization and observed at least eight times at the 2-week time point. The public reads were reprocessed in TCRdb via fastp at Q25 and MiXCR, keeping in-frame beta chains. Rows are unified per CDR3 protein, each entry keeping the most common DNA and genes. TCRdb, not the authors, supplied the V and J calls. The sample data list fewer than 80,000 distinct CDR3 sequences, and roughly 9.6% of these were observed just once. The top ten hold 2% to 3% of the sample.

Sequenced material: whole blood, taken in connection with sensitization to the hapten diphenylcyclopropenone (DPC). The chain links TRBV4-2 with TRBJ2-4; no D gene can be assigned with confidence. This receptor was taken from a woman younger than 45 with alopecia areata. Some clones in this sample may be carry-over from other donors' samples. The DNA reads as follows: TGTGCCAGCAGCCCTCAATTTGGTAATCGGCGAAACATTCAGTACTTC. It encodes CASSPQFGNRRNIQYF.